These 27 T cell receptor beta chains were sequenced from one sample in a study of monozygotic twins with inflammatory bowel disease. TCRdb reprocessed the 5' RACE reads and reports one entry per CDR3 protein, with no DNA. Recorded for this sample: about 210,000 distinct CDR3 sequences. The sample comprised blood. The source is a human donor with ulcerative colitis or Crohn's disease, or a healthy co-twin of an affected twin (not recorded which).

This chain connects TRBV29-1 to TRBJ2-7; TCRdb's D call of TRBD1 is untestable without DNA. CDR3 size: 13 residues. Per the germline V gene, CDR1 is SQVTM and CDR2 is ANQGSEA. The CDR3 sequence: CSVEVLGGYEQYF.

This chain connects TRBV7-6 to TRBJ1-1; TCRdb designates TRBD1, a call that cannot be tested without DNA. The CDR3 runs to 14 residues. The germline V gene encodes CDR1 SGHVS and CDR2 FNYEAQ. CDR3 sequence: CASSLTGEDSEAFF.

V usage is TRBV5-1 and J usage is TRBJ2-2. The germline V gene encodes CDR1 SGHRS and CDR2 YFSETQ. The CDR3 has 13 amino acids. CDR3 in amino acids: CASSPSWTGELFF.

The J gene is TRBJ1-1, the V gene TRBV19; TCRdb picks TRBD1, but there is no DNA to check that call. The length of the CDR3 is 16 residues. The germline V gene encodes CDR1 LNHDA and CDR2 SQIVND (reference sequence). This CDR3 reads CASSPETGAMNTEAFF.

The genes are TRBV6-1 and TRBJ2-7; as DNA is missing, the TRBD2 call by TCRdb cannot be tested. Looked up from germline, CDR1 is MNHNS and CDR2 is SASEGT. The length of the CDR3 is 15 residues. CDR3 region: CASRSHSGGTYEQYF.

The chain employs TRBV5-1 and TRBJ1-2; lacking DNA, the TRBD1 call made by TCRdb goes unchecked. This CDR3 spans 15 amino acids. The germline V gene has CDR1 SGHRS and CDR2 YFSETQ. CDR3 protein: CASSEEGQPGDGYTF.

The chain couples TRBV10-3 to TRBJ1-2; there is no DNA to check the TCRdb D call of TRBD1. Germline CDR1 and CDR2: ENHRY and SYGVKD. CDR3 length: 15 amino acids. This chain's CDR3 is CAISESGGRGYGYTF.

The chain combines TRBV7-9 with TRBJ2-5; TCRdb proposes TRBD1, but this gene call is untestable without DNA. This CDR3 is built from 14 residues. Germline V gene lookup returns CDR1 SEHNR and CDR2 FQNEAQ (reference sequence). The CDR3 loop is CASSPPGGGETQYF.

J is TRBJ1-2 and V is TRBV3-1; the TCRdb D gene call, TRBD1, has no DNA to confirm it. CDR3 length equals 14 residues. Germline V gene sequence: CDR1 LGHDT, CDR2 YNNKEL (reference sequence). The CDR3 loop is CASNHASRGYGYTF.

V usage is TRBV6-5 and J usage is TRBJ2-2. The CDR3 has 13 amino acids. Germline V gives CDR1 MNHEY, CDR2 SVGAGI. The CDR3: CASSPKATGELFF.

V and J are TRBV20-1 and TRBJ1-2; TCRdb picks TRBD1, but there is no DNA to check that call. Germline V gene sequence: CDR1 DFQATT, CDR2 SNEGSKA (reference sequence). This CDR3 has 15 residues. CDR3 sequence reads: CSARDPRFFSGGYTF.

The chain carries TRBV12-3 or TRBV12-4 and TRBJ2-3; TCRdb's D gene call, TRBD1, goes unchecked for lack of DNA. This CDR3 comprises 15 residues. The CDR3 is CATNAGGLGTDTQYF.

The chain is built from TRBV7-9 and TRBJ1-1; TCRdb's D gene call, TRBD1, goes unchecked for lack of DNA. The germline V gene has CDR1 SEHNR and CDR2 FQNEAQ (reference sequence). This CDR3 spans 15 amino acids. CDR3 sequence: CASSLQGAASTEAFF.

The genes are TRBV5-1 and TRBJ2-5; absent DNA, TCRdb's TRBD1 call cannot be checked. CDR3 length: 14 amino acids. The germline V gene encodes CDR1 SGHRS and CDR2 YFSETQ. The CDR3 spells CASSLVGAQETQYF.

V gene TRBV7-2 combines with J gene TRBJ2-6; TCRdb proposes TRBD1, but this gene call is untestable without DNA. This CDR3 region has 16 residues. From germline, CDR1 is SGHTA and CDR2 FQGNSA. CDR3 residues: CASSLVGTAGANVLTF.

This sequence joins TRBV5-1 and TRBJ2-5; TCRdb's D call, TRBD1, is unchecked because there is no DNA. Per the germline V gene, CDR1 is SGHRS and CDR2 is YFSETQ. This CDR3 has 13 residues. CDR3 residues: CASSADRGWTQYF.

The chain is built from TRBV7-2 and TRBJ2-2; absent DNA, TCRdb's TRBD1 call cannot be checked. The CDR3 is 14 residues long. The V gene's germline CDR1 is SGHTA and CDR2 FQGNSA. The CDR3 here is CASSLVQVSGELFF.

This CDR3 is CASSPGTGVSTEAFF. The chain joins TRBV7-9 to TRBJ1-1; TCRdb picks TRBD1, but there is no DNA to check that call. The CDR3 totals 15 residues. Germline V gives CDR1 SEHNR, CDR2 FQNEAQ (reference sequence).

CDR3 loop: CAIGQGAPGNTIYF. The rearrangement joins TRBV10-3 to TRBJ1-3; TCRdb picks TRBD1, but there is no DNA to check that call. This CDR3 comprises 14 residues. Germline CDR1 ENHRY, CDR2 SYGVKD.

This chain connects TRBV6-1 to TRBJ1-2; TCRdb selects TRBD1, and the lack of DNA leaves this call unchecked. This CDR3 is 15 amino acids long. Germline values: CDR1 MNHNS, CDR2 SASEGT. CDR3 residues: CASSRDRQDNYGYTF.

The CDR3 region is CSAKRGLADGRGNQPQHF. The chain is built from TRBV20-1 and TRBJ1-5. This CDR3 has 18 residues. Germline CDR1 and CDR2: DFQATT and SNEGSKA (reference sequence).

This chain links TRBV29-1 with TRBJ1-1; TCRdb gives TRBD1 as the D gene, but with no DNA this cannot be confirmed. CDR1 and CDR2 (germline): SQVTM, ANQGSEA. The CDR3 is 18 amino acids. The CDR3 spells CSVLLSNRGHPGLGEAFF.

The chain combines TRBV2 with TRBJ2-5; lacking DNA, the TRBD2 call made by TCRdb goes unchecked. CDR1 and CDR2 (germline): SNHLY, FYNNEI. CDR3 length: 12 residues. CDR3 in amino acids: CASTGPQETQYF.

This CDR3 is CASSLPDREAFF. The J gene is TRBJ1-1, the V gene TRBV14; TCRdb names TRBD1, which stays unverified in the absence of DNA. This CDR3 is built from 12 residues. Germline V gene lookup returns CDR1 SGHDN and CDR2 FVKESK.

CDR3 sequence: CATSGTSGGAGEQFF. V usage is TRBV24-1 and J usage is TRBJ2-1; with no DNA, the TCRdb D assignment of TRBD2 cannot be verified. The CDR3 runs 15 residues. The germline V gene encodes CDR1 KGHDR and CDR2 SFDVKD.

The J gene is TRBJ1-1, the V gene TRBV7-8. This CDR3 is built from 16 residues. CDR1 SGHVS and CDR2 FQNEAQ come from the germline V gene. CDR3 amino acids: CASSLVFRRGGTEAFF.

J is TRBJ1-4 and V is TRBV19; the D call of TRBD1 rests on TCRdb alone, since no DNA is present to check it. This CDR3 comprises 15 residues. The germline V gene has CDR1 LNHDA and CDR2 SQIVND (reference sequence). CDR3 in amino acids: CASRVTGTAISKLFF.